This TCR beta chain comes out of a study of blood T cell repertoires in COVID-19. Across the whole study: The study drew acute and convalescent COVID-19 samples from the United States, Italy and Spain.

CDR3 size: 13 residues. Germline-derived CDR1 and CDR2 are SQVTM and ANQGSEA. The J segment lost 2 bases and the V segment lost 4 bases, leaving 3 bases of the junction unmatched. TCRdb keeps only in-frame clones here, not all; method: immunoSEQ multiplex PCR. The table lists about 290,000 clones, roughly 91% of them singletons, with approximately 4.6% in the top ten. The TCR comes from a man aged 35 to 55 with acute or convalescent COVID-19. The chain has TRBV29-1 and TRBJ2-3, with 7 bases aligning to TRBD1. The sequenced material came from peripheral blood. In nucleotides, the CDR3 is TGCAGCGTTGGACAGGGAGTCACAGATACGCAGTATTTT. This gives the protein CSVGQGVTDTQYF.